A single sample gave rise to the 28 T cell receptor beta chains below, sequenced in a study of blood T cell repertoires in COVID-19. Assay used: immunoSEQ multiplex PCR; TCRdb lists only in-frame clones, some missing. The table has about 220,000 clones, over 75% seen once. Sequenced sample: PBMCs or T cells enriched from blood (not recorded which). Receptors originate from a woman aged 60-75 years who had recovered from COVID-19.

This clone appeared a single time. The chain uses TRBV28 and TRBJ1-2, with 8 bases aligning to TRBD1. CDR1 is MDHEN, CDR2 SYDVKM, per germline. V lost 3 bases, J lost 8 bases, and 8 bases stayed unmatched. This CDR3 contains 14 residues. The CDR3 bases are TGTGCCAGCAGTTTTATGGGACAGGTAGAAGGCTACACCTTC. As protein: CASSFMGQVEGYTF.

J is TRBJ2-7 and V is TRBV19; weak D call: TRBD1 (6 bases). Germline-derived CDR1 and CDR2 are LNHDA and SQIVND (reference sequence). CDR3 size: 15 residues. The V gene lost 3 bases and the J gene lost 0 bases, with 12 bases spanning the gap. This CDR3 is CASSILWTDSYEQYF. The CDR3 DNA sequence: TGTGCCAGTAGTATCTTGTGGACAGACTCCTACGAGCAGTACTTC.

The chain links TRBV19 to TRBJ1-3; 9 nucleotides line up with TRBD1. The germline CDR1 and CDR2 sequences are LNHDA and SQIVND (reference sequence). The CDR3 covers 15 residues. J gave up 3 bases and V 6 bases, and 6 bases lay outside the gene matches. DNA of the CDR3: TGTGCCAGTAGGATACAGGGGGCAAGTGGAAACACCATATATTTT. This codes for CASRIQGASGNTIYF.

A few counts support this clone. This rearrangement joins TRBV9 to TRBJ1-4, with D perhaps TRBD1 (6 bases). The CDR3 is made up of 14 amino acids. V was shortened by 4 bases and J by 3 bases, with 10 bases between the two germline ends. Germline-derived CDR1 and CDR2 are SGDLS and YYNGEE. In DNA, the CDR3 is TGTGCCAGCAGCACAGAGGGGGCTAATGAAAAACTGTTTTTT. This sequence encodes CASSTEGANEKLFF.

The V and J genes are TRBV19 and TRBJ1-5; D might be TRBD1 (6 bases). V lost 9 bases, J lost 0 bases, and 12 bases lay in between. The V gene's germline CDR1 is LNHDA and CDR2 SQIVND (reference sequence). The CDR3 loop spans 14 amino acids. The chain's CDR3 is CASRQGLSNQPQHF. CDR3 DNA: TGTGCCAGCCGCCAGGGGCTTAGCAATCAGCCCCAGCATTTT.

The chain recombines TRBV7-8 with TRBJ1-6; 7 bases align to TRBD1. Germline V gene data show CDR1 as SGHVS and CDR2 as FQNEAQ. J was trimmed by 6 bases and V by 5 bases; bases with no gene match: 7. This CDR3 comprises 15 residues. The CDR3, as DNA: TGTGCCAGCAGCGCCGGGACAGCTGGTAATTCACCCCTCCACTTT. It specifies CASSAGTAGNSPLHF. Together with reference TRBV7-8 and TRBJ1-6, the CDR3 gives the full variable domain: GAGVSQSPRYKVAKRGQDVALRCDPISGHVSLFWYQQALGQGPEFLTYFQNEAQLDKSGLPSDRFFAERPEGSVSTLKIQRTQQEDSAVYLCASSAGTAGNSPLHFGNGTRLTVT.

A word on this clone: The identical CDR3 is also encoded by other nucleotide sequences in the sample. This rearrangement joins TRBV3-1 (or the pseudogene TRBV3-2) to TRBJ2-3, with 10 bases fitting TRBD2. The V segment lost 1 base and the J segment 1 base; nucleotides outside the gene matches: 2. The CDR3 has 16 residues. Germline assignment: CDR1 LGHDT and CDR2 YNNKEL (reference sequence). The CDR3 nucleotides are TGTGCCAGCAGCCAAGGGCTAGCGGGAGGCACAGATACGCAGTATTTT. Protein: CASSQGLAGGTDTQYF.

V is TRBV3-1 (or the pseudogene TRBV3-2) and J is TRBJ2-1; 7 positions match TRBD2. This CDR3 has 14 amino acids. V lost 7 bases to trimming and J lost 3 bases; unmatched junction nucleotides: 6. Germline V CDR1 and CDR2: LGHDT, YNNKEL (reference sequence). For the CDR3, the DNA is TGTGCCAGCAATCCTCGGGGGGACTACAATGAGCAGTTCTTC. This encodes CASNPRGDYNEQFF.

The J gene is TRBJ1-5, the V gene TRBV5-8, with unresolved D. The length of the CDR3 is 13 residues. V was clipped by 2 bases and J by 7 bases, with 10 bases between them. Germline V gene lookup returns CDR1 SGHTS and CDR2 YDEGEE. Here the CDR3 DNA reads TGTGCCAGCAGCTTTCGAGGGAAACAGCCCCAGCATTTT. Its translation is CASSFRGKQPQHF.

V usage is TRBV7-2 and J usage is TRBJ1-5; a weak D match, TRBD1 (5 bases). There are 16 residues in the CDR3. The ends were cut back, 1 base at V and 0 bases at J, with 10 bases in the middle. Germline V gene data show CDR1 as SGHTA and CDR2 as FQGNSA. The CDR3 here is CASSLVVGGSNQPQHF. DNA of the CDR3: TGTGCCAGCAGCTTAGTCGTGGGGGGTAGCAATCAGCCCCAGCATTTT.

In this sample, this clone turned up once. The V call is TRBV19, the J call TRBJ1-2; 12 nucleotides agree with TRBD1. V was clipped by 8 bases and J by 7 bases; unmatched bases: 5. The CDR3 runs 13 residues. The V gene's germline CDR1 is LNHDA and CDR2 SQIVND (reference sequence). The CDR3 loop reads CASSGQGAGGYTF. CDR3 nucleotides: TGTGCCAGTTCGGGACAGGGGGCTGGTGGCTACACCTTC.

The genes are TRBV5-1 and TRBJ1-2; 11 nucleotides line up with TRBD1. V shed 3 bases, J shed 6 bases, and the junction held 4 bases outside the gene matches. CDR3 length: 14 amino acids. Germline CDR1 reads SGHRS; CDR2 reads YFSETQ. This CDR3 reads CASSSLGQGDGYTF. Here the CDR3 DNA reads TGCGCCAGCAGCTCGCTGGGACAGGGGGATGGCTACACCTTC.

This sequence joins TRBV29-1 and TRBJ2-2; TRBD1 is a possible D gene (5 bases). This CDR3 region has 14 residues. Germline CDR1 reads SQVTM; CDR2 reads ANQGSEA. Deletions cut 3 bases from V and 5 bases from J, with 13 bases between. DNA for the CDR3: TGCAGCGTTGAGCTTGGGCAGGGAACCGGGGAGCTGTTTTTT. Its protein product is CSVELGQGTGELFF.

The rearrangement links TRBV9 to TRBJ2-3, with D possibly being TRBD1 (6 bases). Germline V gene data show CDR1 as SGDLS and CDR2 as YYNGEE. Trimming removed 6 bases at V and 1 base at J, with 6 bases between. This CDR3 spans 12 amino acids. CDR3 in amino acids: CASKGGTDTQYF. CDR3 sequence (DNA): TGTGCCAGCAAGGGGGGCACAGATACGCAGTATTTT.

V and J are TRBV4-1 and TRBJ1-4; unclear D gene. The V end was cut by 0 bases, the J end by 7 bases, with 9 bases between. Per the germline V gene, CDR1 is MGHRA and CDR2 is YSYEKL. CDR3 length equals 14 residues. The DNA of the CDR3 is TGCGCCAGCAGCCAAGACAGGCAACGTGAAAAACTGTTTTTT. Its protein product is CASSQDRQREKLFF.

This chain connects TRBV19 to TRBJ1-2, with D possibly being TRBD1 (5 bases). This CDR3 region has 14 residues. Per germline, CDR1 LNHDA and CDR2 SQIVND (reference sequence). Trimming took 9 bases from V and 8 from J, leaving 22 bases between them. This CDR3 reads CASRDGAGKGGYTF. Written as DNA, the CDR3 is TGTGCCAGCAGAGACGGGGCGGGAAAAGGAGGCTACACCTTC.

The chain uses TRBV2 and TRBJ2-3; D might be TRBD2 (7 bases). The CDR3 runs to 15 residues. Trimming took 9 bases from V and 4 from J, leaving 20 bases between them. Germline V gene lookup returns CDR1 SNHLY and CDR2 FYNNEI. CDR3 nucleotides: TGTGCCAGTAGCCTTCGGGGGGCAGGTTCAGATACGCAGTATTTT. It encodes CASSLRGAGSDTQYF.

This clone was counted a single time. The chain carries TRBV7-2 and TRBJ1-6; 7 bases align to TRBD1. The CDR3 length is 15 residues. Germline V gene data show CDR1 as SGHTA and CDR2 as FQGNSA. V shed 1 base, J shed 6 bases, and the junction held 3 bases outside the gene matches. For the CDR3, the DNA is TGTGCCAGCAGCTTAGGGGCAGGGGGTAATTCACCCCTCCACTTT. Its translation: CASSLGAGGNSPLHF.

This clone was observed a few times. The CDR3, as DNA: TGTGCCAGCAGCCATCAAAATCCGGGACAGGGGAGAAAAACGGAAAAACTGTTTTTT. The encoded protein is CASSHQNPGQGRKTEKLFF. The chain is built from TRBV7-9 and TRBJ1-4; 10 bases line up with TRBD1. Germline values: CDR1 SEHNR, CDR2 FQNEAQ (reference sequence). This CDR3 contains 19 residues. V shed 5 bases and J 8 bases; nucleotides not matched to a gene: 20.

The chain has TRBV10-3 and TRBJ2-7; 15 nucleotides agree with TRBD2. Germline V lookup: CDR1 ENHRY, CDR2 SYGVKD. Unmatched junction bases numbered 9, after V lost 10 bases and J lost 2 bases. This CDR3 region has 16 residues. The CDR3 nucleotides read TGTGCCAGCCAGGGACTAGCGGGAGGTTTGGCCTACGAGCAGTACTTC. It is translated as CASQGLAGGLAYEQYF.

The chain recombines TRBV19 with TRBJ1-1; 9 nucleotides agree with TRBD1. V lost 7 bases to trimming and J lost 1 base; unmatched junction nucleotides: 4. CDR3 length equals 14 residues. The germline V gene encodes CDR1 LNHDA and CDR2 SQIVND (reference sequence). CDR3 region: CASISGQGNTEAFF. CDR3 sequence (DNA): TGTGCCAGTATTTCGGGACAGGGGAACACTGAAGCTTTCTTT.

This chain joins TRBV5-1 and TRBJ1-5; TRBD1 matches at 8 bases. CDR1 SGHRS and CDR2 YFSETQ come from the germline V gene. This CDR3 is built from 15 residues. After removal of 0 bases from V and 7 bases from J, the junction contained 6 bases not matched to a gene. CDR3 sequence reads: CASSLGGQASQPQHF. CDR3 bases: TGCGCCAGCAGCTTGGGGGGACAGGCCAGCCAGCCCCAGCATTTT.

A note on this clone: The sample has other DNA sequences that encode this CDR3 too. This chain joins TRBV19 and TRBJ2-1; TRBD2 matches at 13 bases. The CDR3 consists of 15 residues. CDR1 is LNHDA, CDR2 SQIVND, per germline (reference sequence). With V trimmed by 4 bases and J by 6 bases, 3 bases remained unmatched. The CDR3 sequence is CASSTGTSGVNEQFF. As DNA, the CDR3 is TGTGCCAGTAGTACTGGGACTAGCGGGGTCAATGAGCAGTTCTTC.

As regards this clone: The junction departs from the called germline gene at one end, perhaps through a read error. CDR3 sequence reads: CASSLEQGNNYGYAF. In DNA form, the CDR3 reads TGCGCCAGCAGCTTGGAACAGGGCAATAACTATGGCTACGCCTTC. The gene calls are TRBV5-1 and TRBJ1-2; the D gene is possibly TRBD1 (6 bases). CDR3 size: 15 residues. Germline V CDR1 and CDR2: SGHRS, YFSETQ.

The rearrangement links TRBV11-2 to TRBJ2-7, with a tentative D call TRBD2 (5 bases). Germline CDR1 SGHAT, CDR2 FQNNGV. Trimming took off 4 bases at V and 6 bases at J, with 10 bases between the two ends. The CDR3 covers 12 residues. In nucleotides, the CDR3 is TGTGCCAGCAGCTCCGACTATGGCGAGCAGTACTTC. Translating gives CASSSDYGEQYF.

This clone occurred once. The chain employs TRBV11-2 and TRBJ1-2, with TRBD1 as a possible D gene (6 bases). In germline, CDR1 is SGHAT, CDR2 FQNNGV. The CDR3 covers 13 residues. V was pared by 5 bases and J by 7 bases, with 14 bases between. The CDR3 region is CASSGDRRSGYTF. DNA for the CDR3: TGTGCCAGCAGCGGCGACAGGCGTAGTGGCTACACCTTC. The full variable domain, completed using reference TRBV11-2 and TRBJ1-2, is EAGVAQSPRYKIIEKRQSVAFWCNPISGHATLYWYQQILGQGPKLLIQFQNNGVVDDSQLPKDRFSAERLKGVDSTLKIQPAKLEDSAVYLCASSGDRRSGYTFGSGTRLTVV.

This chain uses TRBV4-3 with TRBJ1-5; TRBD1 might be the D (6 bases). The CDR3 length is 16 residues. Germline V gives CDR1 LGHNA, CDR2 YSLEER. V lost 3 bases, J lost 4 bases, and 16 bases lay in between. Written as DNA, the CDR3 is TGCGCCAGCAGCCAGGCTATCGGACAGAATAATCAGCCCCAGCATTTT. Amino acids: CASSQAIGQNNQPQHF.

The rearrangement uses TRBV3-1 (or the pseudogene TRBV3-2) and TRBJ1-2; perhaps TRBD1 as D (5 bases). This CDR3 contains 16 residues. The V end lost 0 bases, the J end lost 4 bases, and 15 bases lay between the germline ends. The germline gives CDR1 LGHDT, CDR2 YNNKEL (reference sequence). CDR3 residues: CASSQDTWTPIYGYTF. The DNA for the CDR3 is TGTGCCAGCAGCCAAGATACCTGGACACCTATCTATGGCTACACCTTC.